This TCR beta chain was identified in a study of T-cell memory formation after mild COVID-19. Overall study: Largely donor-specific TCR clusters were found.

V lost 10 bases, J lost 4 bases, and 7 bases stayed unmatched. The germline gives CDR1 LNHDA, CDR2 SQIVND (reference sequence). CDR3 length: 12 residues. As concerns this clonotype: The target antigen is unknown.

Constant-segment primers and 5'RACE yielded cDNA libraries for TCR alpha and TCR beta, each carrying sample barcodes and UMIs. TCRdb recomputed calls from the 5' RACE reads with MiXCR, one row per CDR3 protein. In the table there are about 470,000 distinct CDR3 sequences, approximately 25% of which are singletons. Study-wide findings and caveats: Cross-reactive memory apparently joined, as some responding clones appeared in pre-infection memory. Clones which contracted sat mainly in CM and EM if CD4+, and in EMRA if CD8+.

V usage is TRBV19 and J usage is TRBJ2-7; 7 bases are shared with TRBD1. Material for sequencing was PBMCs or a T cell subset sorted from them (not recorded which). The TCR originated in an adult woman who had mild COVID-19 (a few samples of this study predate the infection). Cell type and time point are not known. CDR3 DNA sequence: TGTGCCACCTCCGACAGGGTGTACGAGCAGTACTTC. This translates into CATSDRVYEQYF.